The 7 T cell receptor beta chains listed next were all sequenced from one sample in a study of T-cell memory formation after mild COVID-19. TCRdb reanalysed the 5' RACE reads using MiXCR and keeps one entry per CDR3 protein. The sample lists hundreds of thousands of distinct CDR3 sequences, 20% to 30% occurring once. What was sequenced was PBMCs or a T cell subset sorted from them (not recorded which). The receptor set was obtained from an adult woman who had mild COVID-19 (a few samples of this study predate the infection). Cell type and time point are not known.

This chain joins TRBV6-5 and TRBJ1-1; 8 bases are a match to TRBD1. Germline loops: CDR1 MNHEY, CDR2 SVGAGI. CDR3 length: 17 amino acids. The junction had 16 bases not matched to a gene; V was cut back by 4 bases and J by 6 bases. In nucleotides, the CDR3 is TGTGCCAGCAGTTGGAGGGATGGACAGGGAAGTGTCGCTGAAGCTTTCTTT. It yields the protein CASSWRDGQGSVAEAFF.

CDR3 coding DNA: TGTGCCAGCAGCTTAGCGCGGTTCCCGGGGTCCCCTCAAGGCACTGAAGCTTTCTTT. Encoded protein: CASSLARFPGSPQGTEAFF. The chain uses TRBV7-8 and TRBJ1-1; D unresolved. With 0 bases removed from V and 4 bases from J, the gap between germline ends came to 24 bases. CDR3 length: 19 amino acids. The germline gives CDR1 SGHVS, CDR2 FQNEAQ.

This clonotype was observed many times. J is TRBJ2-1 and V is TRBV10-3, with 8 positions matching TRBD1. The germline CDR1 and CDR2 sequences are ENHRY and SYGVKD. CDR3 length: 16 amino acids. The J segment lost 3 bases and the V segment lost 4 bases, leaving 8 bases of the junction unmatched. Here the CDR3 reads CAISATGAPLYNEQFF. The CDR3 nucleotides read TGTGCCATCAGTGCGACAGGGGCCCCCCTCTACAATGAGCAGTTCTTC.

The CDR3 DNA follows: TGCAGTGCTTGGCCTACTCGCATTTACAATGAGCAGTTCTTC. Translating it yields CSAWPTRIYNEQFF. The chain carries TRBV20-1 and TRBJ2-1; D gene uncertain. The CDR3 has 14 residues. V was cut by 5 bases and J by 4 bases, with 15 bases left in between. Germline CDR1 is DFQATT and CDR2 is SNEGSKA (reference sequence).

The chain couples TRBV2 to TRBJ2-7, with D uncertain. This CDR3 has 13 amino acids. Trimming pared 4 bases from V and 0 bases from J, leaving 7 bases between. From germline, CDR1 is SNHLY and CDR2 FYNNEI. The CDR3 DNA reads as TGTGCCAGCAGTGGCGTCACCTCCTACGAGCAGTACTTC. It yields the protein CASSGVTSYEQYF.

The gene calls are TRBV7-2 and TRBJ2-3, with D possibly being TRBD1 or TRBD2 (6 bases each). V lost 2 bases, J lost 4 bases, and 13 bases lay in between. The CDR3 has 15 residues. CDR1 is SGHTA and CDR2 is FQGNSA in the germline V gene. CDR3 DNA sequence: TGTGCCAGCAGCTTAAGGGGGGCGCAACCAGATACGCAGTATTTT. Translating it yields CASSLRGAQPDTQYF.

This chain connects TRBV6-1 to TRBJ1-5; D uncertain. The V gene's germline CDR1 is MNHNS and CDR2 SASEGT. The CDR3 loop spans 12 amino acids. V lost 0 bases and J 8 bases, leaving 5 bases between the germline ends. CDR3 amino acids: CASSEALKPQHF. CDR3 DNA: TGTGCCAGCAGTGAAGCGTTAAAGCCCCAGCATTTT.